The 3 T cell receptor beta chains in this list originate from one sample, sequenced in a study of cytomegalovirus exposure and HLA in healthy donors. Primers for the PCR totalled 60 Vbeta and 13 Jbeta. Sequencing was performed with immunoSEQ multiplex PCR; in TCRdb, only in-frame clones are kept and a portion is missing. The listing records some 43,000 clones. The sample comprised PBMCs. All receptors come from a woman in her twenties or thirties in good health and CMV-seronegative.

The CDR3 DNA follows: TGTGCCAGCAGCTCCTCAGGGGGGCGGGATGGCTACACCTTC. This gives the protein CASSSSGGRDGYTF. The V call is TRBV7-9, the J call TRBJ1-2; TRBD1 matches 7 bases. Unmatched junction bases numbered 8, after V lost 4 bases and J lost 6 bases. The CDR3 loop spans 14 amino acids. Per germline, CDR1 SEHNR and CDR2 FQNEAQ (reference sequence).

The chain recombines TRBV4-1 with TRBJ2-3; 12 bases are shared with TRBD2. This CDR3 is 15 amino acids long. Germline V gives CDR1 MGHRA, CDR2 YSYEKL. The J segment lost 3 bases and the V segment lost 4 bases, leaving 2 bases of the junction unmatched. For the CDR3, the DNA is TGCGCCAGCAGCCCCGGACTAGCGGGAACAGATACGCAGTATTTT. Translation gives CASSPGLAGTDTQYF.

Here the CDR3 reads CAWAYSGMNEQFF. CDR3 bases: TGTGCCTGGGCGTATAGCGGGATGAATGAGCAGTTCTTC. J is TRBJ2-1 and V is TRBV30; 8 bases match TRBD2. V gave up 5 bases and J gave up 7 bases; unmatched junction bases: 7. Germline CDR1 reads GTSNPN; CDR2 reads SVGIG (reference sequence). The CDR3 consists of 13 residues.